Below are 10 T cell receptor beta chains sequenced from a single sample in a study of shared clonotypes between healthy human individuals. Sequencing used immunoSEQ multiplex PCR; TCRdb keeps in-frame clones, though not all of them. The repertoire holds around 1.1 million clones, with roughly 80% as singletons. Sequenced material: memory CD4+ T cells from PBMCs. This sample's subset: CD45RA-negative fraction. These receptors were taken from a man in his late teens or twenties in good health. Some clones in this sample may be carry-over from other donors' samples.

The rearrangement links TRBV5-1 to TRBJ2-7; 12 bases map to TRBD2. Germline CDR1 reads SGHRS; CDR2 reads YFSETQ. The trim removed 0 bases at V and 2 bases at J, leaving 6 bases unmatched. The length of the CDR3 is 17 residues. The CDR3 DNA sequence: TGCGCCAGCAGCTTGGAGATGACTAGCGGGAGCCCCTACGAGCAGTACTTC. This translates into CASSLEMTSGSPYEQYF.

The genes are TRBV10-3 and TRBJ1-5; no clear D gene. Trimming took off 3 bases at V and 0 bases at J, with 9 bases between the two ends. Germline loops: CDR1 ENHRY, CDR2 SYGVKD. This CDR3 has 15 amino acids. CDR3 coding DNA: TGTGCCATCAGTGAAAAAAGTCATAGCAATCAGCCCCAGCATTTT. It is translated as CAISEKSHSNQPQHF.

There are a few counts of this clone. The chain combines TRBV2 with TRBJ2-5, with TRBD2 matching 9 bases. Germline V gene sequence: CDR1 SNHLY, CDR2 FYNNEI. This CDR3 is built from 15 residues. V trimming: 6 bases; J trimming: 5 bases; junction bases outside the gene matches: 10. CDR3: CASSNVAGGGETQYF. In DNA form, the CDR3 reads TGTGCCAGCAGCAACGTCGCGGGAGGGGGGGAGACCCAGTACTTC.

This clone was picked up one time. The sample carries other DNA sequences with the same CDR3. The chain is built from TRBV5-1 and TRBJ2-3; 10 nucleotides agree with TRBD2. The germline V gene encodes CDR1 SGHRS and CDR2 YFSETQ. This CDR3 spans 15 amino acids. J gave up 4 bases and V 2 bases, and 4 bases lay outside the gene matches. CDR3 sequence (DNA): TGCGCCAGCAGCTTCGTAGCGGGAGGTGCAGATACGCAGTATTTT. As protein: CASSFVAGGADTQYF.

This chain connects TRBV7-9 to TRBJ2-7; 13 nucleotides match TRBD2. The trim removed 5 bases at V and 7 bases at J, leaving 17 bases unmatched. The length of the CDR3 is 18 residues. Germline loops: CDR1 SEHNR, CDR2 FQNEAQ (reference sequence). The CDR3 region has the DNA TGTGCCAGCAGCAGAGACAGGGGGACTAGCGGGACCGTCTGGGAGCAGTACTTC. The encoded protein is CASSRDRGTSGTVWEQYF.

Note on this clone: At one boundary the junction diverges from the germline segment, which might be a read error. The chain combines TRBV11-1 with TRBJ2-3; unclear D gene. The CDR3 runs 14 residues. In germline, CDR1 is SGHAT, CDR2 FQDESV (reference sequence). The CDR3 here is CASSYRQRTDTQYF. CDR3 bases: TGTGCCAGTAGCTATCGGCAGCGCACAGATACGCAGTATTTT.

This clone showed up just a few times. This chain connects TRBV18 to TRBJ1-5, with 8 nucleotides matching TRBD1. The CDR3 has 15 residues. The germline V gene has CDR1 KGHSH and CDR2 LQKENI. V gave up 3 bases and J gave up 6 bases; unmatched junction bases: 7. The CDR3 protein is CASSPTQGAGQPQHF. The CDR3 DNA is TGTGCCAGCTCACCCACCCAGGGGGCGGGTCAGCCCCAGCATTTT.

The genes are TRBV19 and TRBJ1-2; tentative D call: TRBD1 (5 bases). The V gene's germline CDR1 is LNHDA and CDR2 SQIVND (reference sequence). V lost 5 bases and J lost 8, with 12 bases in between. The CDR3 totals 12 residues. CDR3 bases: TGTGCCAGTAGTGCGAGCGGGGCCGGCTACACCTTC. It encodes CASSASGAGYTF.

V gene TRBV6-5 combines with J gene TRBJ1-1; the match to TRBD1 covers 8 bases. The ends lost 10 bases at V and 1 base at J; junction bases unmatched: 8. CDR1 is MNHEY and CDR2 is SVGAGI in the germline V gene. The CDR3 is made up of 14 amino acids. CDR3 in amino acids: CATHRGTGNTEAFF. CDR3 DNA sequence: TGTGCCACCCATAGGGGGACAGGGAACACTGAAGCTTTCTTT.

CDR3 coding DNA: TGCGCCAGCAGCTCGACAGGGATAGGGAACACCGGGGAGCTGTTTTTT. Amino acids: CASSSTGIGNTGELFF. The rearrangement joins TRBV5-1 to TRBJ2-2; TRBD1 aligns across 7 bases. CDR1 and CDR2 from the germline V gene are SGHRS and YFSETQ. Trimming took 3 bases from V and 1 from J; bases not matched to a gene: 6. This CDR3 region has 16 residues. The full variable domain, completed using reference TRBV5-1 and TRBJ2-2, is KAGVTQTPRYLIKTRGQQVTLSCSPISGHRSVSWYQQTPGQGLQFLFEYFSETQRNKGNFPGRFSGRQFSNSRSEMNVSTLELGDSALYLCASSSTGIGNTGELFFGEGSRLTVL.